The 4 T cell receptor beta chains reported below all come from one sample, sequenced in a study of T cell responses to AZD1222 COVID-19 vaccine. Assay: immunoSEQ multiplex PCR; the TCRdb copy retains only in-frame clones and omits some. The sample consists of fewer than 200,000 clones, roughly 90% of them appearing once. The source material was peripheral blood, sampled 28 days after the second AZD1222 dose. The receptor source for this set is an adult who received the AZD1222 COVID-19 vaccine.

This chain connects TRBV30 to TRBJ1-2; tentatively, D is TRBD1 (6 bases). CDR3 length equals 18 residues. Germline CDR1 is GTSNPN and CDR2 is SVGIG (reference sequence). V gave up 2 bases and J gave up 7 bases, with 29 bases separating them. The CDR3 DNA sequence: TGTGCCTGGAGTCTGCCTCGGGAGGGTCCCAACTCACAGGGTGGCTACACCTTC. This gives the protein CAWSLPREGPNSQGGYTF.

The chain couples TRBV9 to TRBJ1-1, with D perhaps matching TRBD1 (6 bases). Per the germline V gene, CDR1 is SGDLS and CDR2 is YYNGEE. This CDR3 region has 15 residues. Deletions cut 0 bases from V and 0 bases from J, with 9 bases between. In DNA form, the CDR3 reads TGTGCCAGCAGCGTAGCAGGGGTATTGAACACTGAAGCTTTCTTT. Protein sequence: CASSVAGVLNTEAFF.

The gene calls are TRBV29-1 and TRBJ2-3; D is unclear. CDR3 length equals 11 residues. Germline CDR1 SQVTM, CDR2 ANQGSEA. The CDR3 coding sequence is TGCACCACAACTAGCACAGATACGCAGTATTTT. Translating gives CTTTSTDTQYF.

The chain recombines TRBV7-8 with TRBJ2-1, with no clear D. The CDR3 is 11 amino acids. The germline V gene encodes CDR1 SGHVS and CDR2 FQNEAQ. V was clipped by 2 bases and J by 6 bases, with 2 bases between them. CDR3: CASSLSNEQFF. DNA of the CDR3: TGTGCCAGCAGCTTAAGCAATGAGCAGTTCTTC.